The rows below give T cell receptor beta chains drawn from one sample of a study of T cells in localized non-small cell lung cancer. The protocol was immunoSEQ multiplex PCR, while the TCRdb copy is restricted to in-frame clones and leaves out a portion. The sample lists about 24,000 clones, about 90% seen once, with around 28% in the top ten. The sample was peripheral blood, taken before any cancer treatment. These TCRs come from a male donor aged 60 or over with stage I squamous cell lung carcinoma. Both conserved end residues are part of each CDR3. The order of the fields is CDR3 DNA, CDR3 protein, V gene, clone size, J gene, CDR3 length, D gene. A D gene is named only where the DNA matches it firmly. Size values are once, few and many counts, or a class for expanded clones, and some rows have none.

TGTGCCAGCAGCCCAAGTTACTTACTAGCGGGAGAGCAGTACTTC | CASSPSYLLAGEQYF | TRBV13 | few | TRBJ2-7 | 15 | TRBD2
TGCGCCAGCAGGATGACAGGACAGACTAATGAAAAACTGTTTTTT | CASRMTGQTNEKLFF | TRBV5-1 | . | TRBJ1-4 | 15 | .
TGTGCCTGGACAGGGAAGGCTGGAAACACCATATATTTT | CAWTGKAGNTIYF | TRBV30 | . | TRBJ1-3 | 13 | .
TGTGCCAGCAGCCAAGATTGGCGGGTGGAGACCCAGTACTTC | CASSQDWRVETQYF | TRBV7-2 | . | TRBJ2-5 | 14 | .
TGTGCCAGCAGCGCGGATCCTGGGGCCTATAATTCACCCCTCCACTTT | CASSADPGAYNSPLHF | TRBV9 | . | TRBJ1-6 | 16 | .
TGTGCCAGCAGTCTACCTCCGAATGTAGATACGCAGTATTTT | CASSLPPNVDTQYF | TRBV7-9 | . | TRBJ2-3 | 14 | .
TGTGCCAGCAGTCCTACTAGCGGCGAGCAGTACTTC | CASSPTSGEQYF | TRBV2 | . | TRBJ2-7 | 12 | TRBD2
TGTGCCAGCAGTCCGTTCGGCCGCGACGAGCAGTACTTC | CASSPFGRDEQYF | TRBV2 | . | TRBJ2-7 | 13 | .
TGTGCCAGCAGCTTCGGACCCGACCTGGAGGCTTTCTTT | CASSFGPDLEAFF | TRBV7-9 | . | TRBJ1-1 | 13 | .
TGTGCCAGTAGTAATCAGGGGGGTAATTCACCCCTCCACTTT | CASSNQGGNSPLHF | TRBV19 | . | TRBJ1-6 | 14 | TRBD1
TGTGCCAGCAGTGAAGCGCTTCAGGGTCGGGGGGTATACTTT | CASSEALQGRGVYF | TRBV6-1 | . | TRBJ1-6 | 14 | .
TGTGCCAGCACTAGCGGGGGGATCTACGAGCAGTACTTC | CASTSGGIYEQYF | TRBV27 | . | TRBJ2-7 | 13 | TRBD2
TGCAGCGTTGAAGGGGTGACTGAAGCTTTCTTT | CSVEGVTEAFF | TRBV29-1 | . | TRBJ1-1 | 11 | .
TGTGCCTGGCGGGACATCCTACGAGCTTTCTTT | CAWRDILRAFF | TRBV30 | . | TRBJ1-1 | 11 | .
TGCGCCAGCAGTGAACGCGGGACCCCCTACGAGCAGTACTTC | CASSERGTPYEQYF | TRBV10-1 | . | TRBJ2-7 | 14 | .
TGTGCCAGCAGCTTGGATTTAGGCAGCTCTGGAAACACCATATATTTT | CASSLDLGSSGNTIYF | TRBV5-4 | . | TRBJ1-3 | 16 | .
TGTGCCAGCAGTCTAGTCAACGAGCAGTACTTC | CASSLVNEQYF | TRBV2 | . | TRBJ2-7 | 11 | .
TGTGCCAGCAGCTTAATATCGGGGCCATACTCTGGAAACACCATATATTTT | CASSLISGPYSGNTIYF | TRBV7-8 | . | TRBJ1-3 | 17 | .
TGTGCCAGCAGCCCTCACAGCGTGGAGACCCAGTACTTC | CASSPHSVETQYF | TRBV9 | . | TRBJ2-5 | 13 | .
TGTGCCAGCAGTTCGACAGGGGGCGCTGGAAACACCATATATTTT | CASSSTGGAGNTIYF | TRBV28 | . | TRBJ1-3 | 15 | TRBD1
TGTGCCAGCAGCGTAGTACCTAGCGGGGGGTTGTATACGCAGTATTTT | CASSVVPSGGLYTQYF | TRBV9 | medium-sized | TRBJ2-3 | 16 | TRBD2
TGTGCCAGTAGTCCTACTAGCGGGAAAGAGACCCAGTACTTC | CASSPTSGKETQYF | TRBV19 | . | TRBJ2-5 | 14 | TRBD2
TGCAGTGCTAGAAAGGGGGATGAGCAGTTCTTC | CSARKGDEQFF | TRBV20-1 | . | TRBJ2-1 | 11 | .
TGTGCCAGCAGTGAAGCGCTGGGGGGGTCGCGGCCCCAGCATTTT | CASSEALGGSRPQHF | TRBV6-1 | . | TRBJ1-5 | 15 | .
TGTGCCAGCAGCCGTCAGGGTATGGGAGATGAGCAGTTCTTC | CASSRQGMGDEQFF | TRBV9 | . | TRBJ2-1 | 14 | .
TGTGCCTGGACCCGTCGGGGAGAGACCCAGTACTTC | CAWTRRGETQYF | TRBV30 | . | TRBJ2-5 | 12 | .
TGTGCCAGCAGCTTAGGGGCCGGGGCCAACGTCCTGACTTTC | CASSLGAGANVLTF | TRBV7-9 | . | TRBJ2-6 | 14 | .
TGTGCCAGCAGCCATCTGGACGGATACAATGAGCAGTTCTTC | CASSHLDGYNEQFF | TRBV28 | . | TRBJ2-1 | 14 | .
TGCGCCAGCAGCCCAACCCCGGGCCCAAGGCATGGCTACACCTTC | CASSPTPGPRHGYTF | TRBV4-3 | . | TRBJ1-2 | 15 | .
TGTGCCAGCAGATGGACAGGGCGGGAGACCCAGTACTTC | CASRWTGRETQYF | TRBV2 | . | TRBJ2-5 | 13 | TRBD1
TGCGCCAGCAGCTTGGAGGTTAGCGGGTTGGAGACCCAGTACTTC | CASSLEVSGLETQYF | TRBV5-1 | . | TRBJ2-5 | 15 | TRBD2
TGTGCCAGCAGTGAACTAGGGCGGGGGGGCACAGATACGCAGTATTTT | CASSELGRGGTDTQYF | TRBV6-1 | . | TRBJ2-3 | 16 | TRBD2
TGTGCCAGCAGTGAGTATCAAGGGGTAGTAAAGCAGTACTTC | CASSEYQGVVKQYF | TRBV25-1 | . | TRBJ2-7 | 14 | .
TGCGCCAGCATCGCGACAGGAGGGACTGAAGCTTTCTTT | CASIATGGTEAFF | TRBV10-1 | . | TRBJ1-1 | 13 | .
TGTGCCAGCAGCTTGGCTGGTCAGCCCCAGCATTTT | CASSLAGQPQHF | TRBV5-6 | . | TRBJ1-5 | 12 | .
TGTGCCAGCAGCTTAGGGCAGGGGAGCAATCAGCCCCAGCATTTT | CASSLGQGSNQPQHF | TRBV7-2 | . | TRBJ1-5 | 15 | .
TGTGCCAGCAGTTGGGACAGTAGTTCACCCCTCCACTTT | CASSWDSSSPLHF | TRBV6-5 | . | TRBJ1-6 | 13 | TRBD1